Following are 18 T cell receptor beta chains from one sample sequenced in a study of pediatric ulcerative colitis. Repertoires were generated with immunoSEQ multiplex PCR, while TCRdb's copy carries only in-frame clones and drops some. The sample carries about 36,000 clones, around 78% recorded once. The sample consisted of blood. Receptor source: a girl aged 5-17 years with moderate ulcerative colitis.

The chain recombines TRBV29-1 with TRBJ1-1; D is unresolved. V lost 7 bases and J 11 bases, leaving 20 bases between the germline ends. Germline V lookup: CDR1 SQVTM, CDR2 ANQGSEA. The CDR3 has 12 residues. This CDR3 is CSARSLSLGAFF. The CDR3 coding sequence is TGCAGCGCCCGATCTCTCTCCCTGGGGGCTTTCTTT.

This chain links TRBV11-3 with TRBJ2-3, with D possibly matching TRBD2 (7 bases). The CDR3 contains 15 residues. V was trimmed by 1 base and J by 2 bases, leaving 10 bases between them. Germline CDR1 reads SGHNT; CDR2 reads YENEEA. The CDR3 DNA reads as TGTGCCAGCAGCTTAGCTCGGGGGGCCACAGATACGCAGTATTTT. Amino acids: CASSLARGATDTQYF.

This clone was observed a few times. The rearrangement uses TRBV7-9 and TRBJ2-3; D is unresolved. This CDR3 is 16 amino acids long. Looked up from germline, CDR1 is SEHNR and CDR2 is FQNEAQ (reference sequence). V was pared by 2 bases and J by 0 bases, with 12 bases between. The CDR3 loop is CASSLYQTSSTDTQYF. The CDR3 coding sequence is TGTGCCAGCAGCTTATATCAGACCTCTAGCACAGATACGCAGTATTTT.

CDR3 residues: CASSQGGTGGPNYGYTF. The CDR3 nucleotides read TGTGCCAGCAGCCAAGGCGGGACAGGCGGTCCTAACTATGGCTACACCTTC. The chain couples TRBV7-2 to TRBJ1-2; TRBD1 matches 8 bases. The CDR3 runs 17 residues. The junction had 11 bases not matched to a gene; V was cut back by 5 bases and J by 0 bases. Per the germline V gene, CDR1 is SGHTA and CDR2 is FQGNSA.

The chain recombines TRBV11-2 with TRBJ2-7; D is unclear. The V gene's germline CDR1 is SGHAT and CDR2 FQNNGV. V gave up 5 bases and J gave up 2 bases, with 10 bases separating them. This CDR3 spans 13 amino acids. This CDR3 reads CASSPELTYEQYF. CDR3 DNA sequence: TGTGCCAGCAGCCCAGAGTTAACCTACGAGCAGTACTTC.

CDR3 protein: CASSKIRPYNEQFF. CDR3 nucleotides: TGTGCCAGCAGCAAAATAAGGCCATACAATGAGCAGTTCTTC. The genes are TRBV21-1 and TRBJ2-1. TRBV21-1 constitutes a pseudogene. The CDR3 sequence is 14 residues long.

V and J are TRBV19 and TRBJ2-7; TRBD2 matches 8 bases. CDR1 is LNHDA and CDR2 is SQIVND in the germline V gene (reference sequence). The CDR3 loop spans 12 amino acids. Trimming took 6 bases from V and 2 from J; bases not matched to a gene: 0. In DNA form, the CDR3 reads TGTGCCAGTAGCGGGAGGGCCTACGAGCAGTACTTC. It specifies CASSGRAYEQYF.

The chain carries TRBV28 and TRBJ2-7, with 7 nucleotides matching TRBD1. This CDR3 spans 13 amino acids. With 8 bases clipped from V and 2 bases from J, the junction kept 6 bases outside the gene matches. Germline V lookup: CDR1 MDHEN, CDR2 SYDVKM. The CDR3 DNA is TGTGCCAGCCGAGACAGGGAACCCTACGAGCAGTACTTC. Its protein product is CASRDREPYEQYF.

This chain uses TRBV6-5 with TRBJ2-7, with 7 bases aligning to TRBD1. Germline loops: CDR1 MNHEY, CDR2 SVGAGI. The ends lost 4 bases at V and 0 bases at J; junction bases unmatched: 9. The CDR3 is made up of 16 amino acids. The CDR3, as DNA: TGTGCCAGCAGTTTAGACCGGACAGGAAGCTCCTACGAGCAGTACTTC. Translating it yields CASSLDRTGSSYEQYF.

The chain is built from TRBV29-1 and TRBJ2-1, with TRBD2 identical over 7 bases. The CDR3 totals 18 residues. The germline V gene has CDR1 SQVTM and CDR2 ANQGSEA. The ends lost 3 bases at V and 0 bases at J; junction bases unmatched: 14. This chain's CDR3 is CSVDDRLAVLSSYNEQFF. CDR3 in DNA: TGCAGCGTTGACGATCGGCTAGCGGTACTAAGCTCCTACAATGAGCAGTTCTTC.

The chain combines TRBV7-9 with TRBJ2-7; D call uncertain. Trimming left V 1 base short and J 6 bases short, with 7 bases between. CDR3 length: 12 amino acids. Germline assignment: CDR1 SEHNR and CDR2 FQNEAQ (reference sequence). Here the CDR3 reads CASSLVASEQYF. CDR3 sequence (DNA): TGTGCCAGCAGCTTAGTTGCGTCCGAGCAGTACTTC. Supplemented by reference TRBV7-9 and TRBJ2-7, the full variable domain reads DTGVSQNPRHKITKRGQNVTFRCDPISEHNRLYWYRQTLGQGPEFLTYFQNEAQLEKSRLLSDRFSAERPKGSFSTLEIQRTEQGDSAMYLCASSLVASEQYFGPGTRLTVT.

This clone was counted a few times. V and J are TRBV27 and TRBJ2-1; 8 bases fit TRBD2. Trimming removed 9 bases from V and 3 bases from J; junction bases left unmatched: 13. CDR3 size: 16 residues. Germline CDR1 is MNHEY and CDR2 is SMNVEV (reference sequence). The CDR3 loop is CASDLRSGSFYNEQFF. The CDR3 bases are TGTGCCAGTGACCTAAGAAGCGGGAGCTTCTACAATGAGCAGTTCTTC.

This clone was observed a handful of times. The chain links TRBV19 to TRBJ1-5; 8 bases are shared with TRBD1. V dropped 7 bases and J dropped 7; count of bases not matched to a gene: 9. The CDR3 loop spans 14 amino acids. Germline CDR1 and CDR2: LNHDA and SQIVND (reference sequence). This CDR3 reads CASNGQGGRQPQHF. For the CDR3, the DNA is TGTGCCAGTAATGGACAGGGAGGAAGACAGCCCCAGCATTTT.

The sample holds one count of this clone. This chain connects TRBV27 to TRBJ2-2; TRBD2 is a possible D gene (6 bases). The V end was cut by 0 bases, the J end by 6 bases, with 17 bases between. The length of the CDR3 is 17 residues. Per germline, CDR1 MNHEY and CDR2 SMNVEV (reference sequence). CDR3 in amino acids: CASSLSSPGLISGELFF. The CDR3 DNA reads as TGTGCCAGCAGTTTATCTAGCCCGGGACTGATATCCGGGGAGCTGTTTTTT.

The sample holds one count of this clone. The CDR3 sequence is CASSPGDYNNEAFF. CDR3 in DNA: TGCGCCAGCAGCCCAGGAGACTATAATAATGAAGCTTTCTTT. This rearrangement joins TRBV5-1 to TRBJ1-1; D not resolved. Germline CDR1 reads SGHRS; CDR2 reads YFSETQ. Trimming cost V 4 bases and J 7 bases, with 17 bases left between them. CDR3 length: 14 residues.

CDR3 protein: CASSTGLAMGQYF. The CDR3 DNA sequence: TGTGCCAGTAGTACGGGACTGGCCATGGGGCAGTACTTC. V gene TRBV19 combines with J gene TRBJ2-7, with TRBD2 as a possible D gene (6 bases). CDR3 length: 13 residues. Trimming took 4 bases from V and 9 from J, leaving 16 bases between them. Germline assignment: CDR1 LNHDA and CDR2 SQIVND (reference sequence).

The gene calls are TRBV27 and TRBJ2-1; TRBD2 aligns across 13 bases. With 0 bases clipped from V and 0 bases from J, the junction kept 5 bases outside the gene matches. Germline assignment: CDR1 MNHEY and CDR2 SMNVEV (reference sequence). The CDR3 extends over 19 amino acids. CDR3 region: CASSLSGLAGPSSYNEQFF. In DNA form, the CDR3 reads TGTGCCAGCAGTTTATCGGGACTAGCGGGGCCGAGCTCCTACAATGAGCAGTTCTTC.

The CDR3 protein is CASSLTSGHSYEQYF. CDR3 in DNA: TGCGCCAGCAGCTTGACTAGCGGACACTCCTACGAGCAGTACTTC. The gene calls are TRBV5-1 and TRBJ2-7; 8 bases are shared with TRBD2. CDR3 length equals 15 residues. Trimming removed 1 base from V and 0 bases from J; junction bases left unmatched: 3. Germline assignment: CDR1 SGHRS and CDR2 YFSETQ. The variable domain in full, completed from reference TRBV5-1 and TRBJ2-7, reads KAGVTQTPRYLIKTRGQQVTLSCSPISGHRSVSWYQQTPGQGLQFLFEYFSETQRNKGNFPGRFSGRQFSNSRSEMNVSTLELGDSALYLCASSLTSGHSYEQYFGPGTRLTVT.